The present entry profiles one TCR beta chain with its context. Its antigen is as yet unknown. The PCR was carried out with 60 Vbeta primers and 13 Jbeta primers. Clones were sequenced by immunoSEQ multiplex PCR, and TCRdb holds only the in-frame ones, with some missing. Of around 300,000 clones in the sample, almost 85% were seen once. The CDR3 is 16 residues long. The V gene end was trimmed by 5 bases and the J gene end by 1 base; junction bases not matched to a gene: 12. Germline V gene lookup returns CDR1 GTSNPN and CDR2 SVGIG (reference sequence). The data are from a study of cytomegalovirus exposure and HLA in healthy donors. Study information: Previous work identified some 120 million unique TCR beta sequences from roughly 180 million T cells. Falling in the Caucasian-associated ancestry cluster were 65% to 90% of approximately 410 genotyped donors.

Study results and caveats: HLA alleles were associated with 16,000 or so TCR beta sequences in a later analysis at 0.05 false discovery rate. Previously analyzed data showed that most TCR beta V segments were productive at a frequency of about 87% or about 30%.

The chain joins TRBV30 to TRBJ2-3, with 7 bases lining up with TRBD1. The sequenced sample consisted of PBMCs. The clonotype comes from a middle-aged woman in good health and CMV-seropositive. The CDR3 DNA follows: TGTGCCTGGGTTGAGATACGAGGGGGCCGCACAGATACGCAGTATTTT. Translation: CAWVEIRGGRTDTQYF.